The sequence of this T cell receptor beta chain was determined in a study of blood T cell repertoires in COVID-19. The V and J ends lost 7 bases and 4 bases respectively, with 13 bases between them. The CDR3 is 14 amino acids. Germline loops: CDR1 SNHLY, CDR2 FYNNEI. Profiled with immunoSEQ multiplex PCR; TCRdb holds only in-frame clones, not every one. This table has hundreds of thousands of clones, about 85% appearing once. Sequencing was carried out using peripheral blood. J is TRBJ2-2 and V is TRBV2; D is perhaps TRBD1 (6 bases). The sequence was obtained from a man aged 35 to 55 with acute or convalescent COVID-19. The CDR3 bases are TGTGCCAGCAAGTTCCAGGGGAGCACCGGGGAGCTGTTTTTT. Its translation: CASKFQGSTGELFF.